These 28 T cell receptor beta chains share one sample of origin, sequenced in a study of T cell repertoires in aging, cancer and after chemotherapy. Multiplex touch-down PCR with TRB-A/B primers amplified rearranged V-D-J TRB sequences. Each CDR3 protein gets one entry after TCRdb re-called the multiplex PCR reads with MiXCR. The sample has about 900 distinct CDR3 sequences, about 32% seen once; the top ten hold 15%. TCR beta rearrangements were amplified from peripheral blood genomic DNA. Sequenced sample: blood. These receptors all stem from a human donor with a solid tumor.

The CDR3 here is CASSLGHILYNEQFF. The DNA of the CDR3 is TGCGCCAGCAGCTTGGGACATATCCTCTACAATGAGCAGTTCTTC. The chain combines TRBV5-1 with TRBJ2-1, with D unresolved. This CDR3 spans 15 amino acids. The V end lost 0 bases, the J end lost 3 bases, and 10 bases lay between the germline ends. Germline V gene lookup returns CDR1 SGHRS and CDR2 YFSETQ.

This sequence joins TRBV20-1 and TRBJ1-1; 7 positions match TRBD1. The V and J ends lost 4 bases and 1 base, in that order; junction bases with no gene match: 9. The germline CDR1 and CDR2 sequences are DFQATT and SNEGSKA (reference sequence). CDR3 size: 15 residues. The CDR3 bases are TGCAGTGCTACCAATACAGGGGCTTCGAACACTGAAGCTTTCTTT. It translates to CSATNTGASNTEAFF.

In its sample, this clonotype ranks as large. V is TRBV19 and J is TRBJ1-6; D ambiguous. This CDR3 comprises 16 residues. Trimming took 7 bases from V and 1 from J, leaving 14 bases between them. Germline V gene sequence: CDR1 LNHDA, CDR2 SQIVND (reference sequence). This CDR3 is CASMSSGRSYNSPLHF. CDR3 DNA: TGTGCCAGTATGTCGTCCGGAAGGTCCTATAATTCACCCCTCCACTTT.

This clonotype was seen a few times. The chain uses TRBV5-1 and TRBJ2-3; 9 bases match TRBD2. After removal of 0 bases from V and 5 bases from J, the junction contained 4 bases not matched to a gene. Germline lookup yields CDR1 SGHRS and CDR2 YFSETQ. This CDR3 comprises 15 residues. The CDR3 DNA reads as TGCGCCAGCAGCTTGGGCCTAGCGGGGCGAGATACGCAGTATTTT. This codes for CASSLGLAGRDTQYF.

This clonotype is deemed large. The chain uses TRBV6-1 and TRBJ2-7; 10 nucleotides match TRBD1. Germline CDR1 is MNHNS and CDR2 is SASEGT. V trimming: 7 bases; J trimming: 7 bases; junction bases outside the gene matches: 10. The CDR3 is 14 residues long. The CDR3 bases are TGTGCCAGCACCGGGACAGGGGATGGTTGGGAGCAGTACGTC. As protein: CASTGTGDGWEQYV.

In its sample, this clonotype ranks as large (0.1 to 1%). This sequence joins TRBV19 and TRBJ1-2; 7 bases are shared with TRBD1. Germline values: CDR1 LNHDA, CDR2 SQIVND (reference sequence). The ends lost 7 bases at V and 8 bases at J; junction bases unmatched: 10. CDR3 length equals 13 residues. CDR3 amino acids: CASTQRQGGGYTF. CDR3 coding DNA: TGTGCCAGTACCCAACGACAGGGAGGAGGCTACACCTTC.

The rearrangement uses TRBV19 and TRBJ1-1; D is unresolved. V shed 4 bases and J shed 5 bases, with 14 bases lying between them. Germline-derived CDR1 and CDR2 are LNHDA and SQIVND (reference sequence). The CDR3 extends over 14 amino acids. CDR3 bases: TGTGCCAGTAGTAGTTCGGGCGCATGGACTGAAGCTTTCTTT. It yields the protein CASSSSGAWTEAFF.

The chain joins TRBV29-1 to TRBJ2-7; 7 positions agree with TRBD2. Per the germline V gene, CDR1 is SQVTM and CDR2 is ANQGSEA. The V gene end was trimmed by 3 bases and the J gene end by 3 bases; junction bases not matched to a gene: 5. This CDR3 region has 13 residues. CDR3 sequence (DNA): TGCAGCGTTGAGGGCGGGAGTGGCTACGAGCAGTACTTC. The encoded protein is CSVEGGSGYEQYF.

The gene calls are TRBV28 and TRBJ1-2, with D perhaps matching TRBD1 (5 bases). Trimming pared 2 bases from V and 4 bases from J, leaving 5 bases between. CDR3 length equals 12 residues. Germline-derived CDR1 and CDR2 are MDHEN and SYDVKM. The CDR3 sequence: CASSLRGYGYTF. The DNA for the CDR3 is TGTGCCAGCAGTTTAAGGGGCTATGGCTACACCTTC.

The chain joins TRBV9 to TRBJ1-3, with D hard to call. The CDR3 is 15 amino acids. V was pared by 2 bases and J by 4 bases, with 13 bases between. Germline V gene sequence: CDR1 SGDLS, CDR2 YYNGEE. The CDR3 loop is CASSVTEDGGNTIYF. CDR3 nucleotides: TGTGCCAGCAGCGTGACCGAGGACGGAGGAAACACCATATATTTT.

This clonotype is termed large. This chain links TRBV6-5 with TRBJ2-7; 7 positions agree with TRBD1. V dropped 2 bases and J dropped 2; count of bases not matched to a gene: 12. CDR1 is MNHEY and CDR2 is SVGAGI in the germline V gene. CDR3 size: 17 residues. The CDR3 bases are TGTGCCAGCAGTTACCACGGACGAAGGGGGCCTACCTACGAGCAGTACGTC. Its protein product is CASSYHGRRGPTYEQYV.

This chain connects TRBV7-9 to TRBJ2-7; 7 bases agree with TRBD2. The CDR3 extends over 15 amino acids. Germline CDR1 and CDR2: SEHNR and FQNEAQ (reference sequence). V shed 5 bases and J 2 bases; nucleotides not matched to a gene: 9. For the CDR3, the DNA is TGTGCCAGCAGCCCCGAGACTAGCTCCACCTACGAGCAGTACTTC. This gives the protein CASSPETSSTYEQYF.

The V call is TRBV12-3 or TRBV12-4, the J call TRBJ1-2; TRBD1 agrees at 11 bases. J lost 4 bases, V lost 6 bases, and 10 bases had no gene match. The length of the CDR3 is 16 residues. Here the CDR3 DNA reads TGTGCCAGCAGCGATTCCCGGACAGGGGGCTTCTATGGCTACACCTTC. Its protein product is CASSDSRTGGFYGYTF.

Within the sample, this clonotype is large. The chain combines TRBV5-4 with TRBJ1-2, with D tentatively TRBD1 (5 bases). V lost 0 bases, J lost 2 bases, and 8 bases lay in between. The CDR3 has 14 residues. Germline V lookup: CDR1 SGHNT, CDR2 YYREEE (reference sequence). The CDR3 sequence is CASSLDRSNYGYTF. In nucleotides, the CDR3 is TGTGCCAGCAGCTTGGACAGGTCGAACTATGGCTACACCTTC.

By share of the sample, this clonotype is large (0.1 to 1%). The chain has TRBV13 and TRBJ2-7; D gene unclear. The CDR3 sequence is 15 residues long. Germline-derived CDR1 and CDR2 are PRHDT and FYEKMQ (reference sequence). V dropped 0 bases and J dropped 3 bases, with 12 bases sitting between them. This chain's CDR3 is CASSLGQRIYYEQYV. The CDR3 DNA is TGTGCCAGCAGCTTAGGGCAGCGCATTTACTACGAGCAGTACGTC.

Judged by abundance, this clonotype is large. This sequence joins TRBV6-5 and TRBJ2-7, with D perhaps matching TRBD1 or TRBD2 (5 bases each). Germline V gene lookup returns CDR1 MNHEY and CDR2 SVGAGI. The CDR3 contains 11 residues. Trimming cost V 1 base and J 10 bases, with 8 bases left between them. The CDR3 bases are TGTGCCAGCAGTTACTTGGGGGAACAGTACTTC. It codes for CASSYLGEQYF.

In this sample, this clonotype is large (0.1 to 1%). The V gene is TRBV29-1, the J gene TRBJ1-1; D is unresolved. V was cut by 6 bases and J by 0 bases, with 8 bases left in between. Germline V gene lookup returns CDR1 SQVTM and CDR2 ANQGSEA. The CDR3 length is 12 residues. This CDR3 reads CSVERLNTEAFF. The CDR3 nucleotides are TGCAGCGTCGAGAGGCTGAACACTGAAGCTTTCTTT.

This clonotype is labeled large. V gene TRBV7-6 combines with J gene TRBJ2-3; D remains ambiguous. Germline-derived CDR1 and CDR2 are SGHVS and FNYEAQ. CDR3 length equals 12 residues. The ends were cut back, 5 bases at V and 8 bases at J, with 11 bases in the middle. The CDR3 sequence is CASSDFGVTQYF. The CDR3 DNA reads TGTGCCAGCAGCGACTTTGGCGTTACGCAGTATTTT.

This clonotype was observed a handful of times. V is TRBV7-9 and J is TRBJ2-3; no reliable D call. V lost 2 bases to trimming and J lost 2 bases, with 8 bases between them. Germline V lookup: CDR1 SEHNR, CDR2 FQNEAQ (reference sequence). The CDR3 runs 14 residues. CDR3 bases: TGTGCCAGCAGCTTAACACAGTCCACAGATACGCAGTATTTT. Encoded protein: CASSLTQSTDTQYF.

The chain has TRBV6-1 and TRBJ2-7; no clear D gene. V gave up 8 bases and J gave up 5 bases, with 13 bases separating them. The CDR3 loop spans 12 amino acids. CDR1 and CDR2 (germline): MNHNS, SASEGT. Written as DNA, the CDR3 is TGTGCCAGCGGCAGGACCCTCGACGAGCAGTACTTC. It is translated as CASGRTLDEQYF.

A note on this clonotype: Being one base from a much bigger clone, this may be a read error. In DNA, the CDR3 is TGTGCCAGTAGTCTAATCGGGACAGGGGGCGCAAACAAGCCCCAGCATTTT. This codes for CASSLIGTGGANKPQHF. The chain links TRBV19 to TRBJ1-5, with 12 bases identical to TRBD1. CDR1 and CDR2 (germline): LNHDA, SQIVND (reference sequence). This CDR3 has 17 residues. Trimming removed 5 bases from V and 8 bases from J; junction bases left unmatched: 13.

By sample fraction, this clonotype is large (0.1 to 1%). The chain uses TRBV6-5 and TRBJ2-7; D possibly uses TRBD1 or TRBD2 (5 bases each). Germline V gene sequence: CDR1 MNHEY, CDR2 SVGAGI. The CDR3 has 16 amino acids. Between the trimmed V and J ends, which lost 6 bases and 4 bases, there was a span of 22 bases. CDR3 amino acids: CASSPLWGSGGYEQYF. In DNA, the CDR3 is TGTGCCAGCAGCCCTTTATGGGGCAGTGGGGGTTACGAGCAGTACTTC.

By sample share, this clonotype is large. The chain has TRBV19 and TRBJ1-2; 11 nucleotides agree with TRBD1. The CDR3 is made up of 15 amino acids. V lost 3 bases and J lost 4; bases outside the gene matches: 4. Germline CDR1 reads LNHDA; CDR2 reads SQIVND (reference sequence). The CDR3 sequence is CASSIAGTGGYGYTF. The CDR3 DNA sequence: TGTGCCAGTAGTATCGCCGGGACAGGGGGCTATGGCTACACCTTC.

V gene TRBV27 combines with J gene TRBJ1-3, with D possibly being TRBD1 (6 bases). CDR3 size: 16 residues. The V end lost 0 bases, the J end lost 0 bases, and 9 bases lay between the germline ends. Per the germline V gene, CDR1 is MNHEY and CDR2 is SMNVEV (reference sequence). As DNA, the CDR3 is TGTGCCAGCAGTTTATCGAGGGGGTACTCTGGAAACACCATATATTTT. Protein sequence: CASSLSRGYSGNTIYF.

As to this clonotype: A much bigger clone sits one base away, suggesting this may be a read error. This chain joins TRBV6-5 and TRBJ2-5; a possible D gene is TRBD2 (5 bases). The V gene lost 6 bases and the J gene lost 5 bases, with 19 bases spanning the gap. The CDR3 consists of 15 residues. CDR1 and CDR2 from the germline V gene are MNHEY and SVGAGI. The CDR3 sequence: CASSWENSVVETQYF. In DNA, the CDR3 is TGTGCCAGCAGCTGGGAGAATAGCGTGGTGGAGACCCAGTACTTC.

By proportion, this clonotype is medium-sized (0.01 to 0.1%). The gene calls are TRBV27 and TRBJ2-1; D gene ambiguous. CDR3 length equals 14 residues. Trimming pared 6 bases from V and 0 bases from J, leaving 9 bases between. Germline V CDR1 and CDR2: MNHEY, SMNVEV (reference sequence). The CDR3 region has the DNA TGTGCCAGCAGGGGCCACAGCTCCTACAATGAGCAGTTCTTC. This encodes CASRGHSSYNEQFF.

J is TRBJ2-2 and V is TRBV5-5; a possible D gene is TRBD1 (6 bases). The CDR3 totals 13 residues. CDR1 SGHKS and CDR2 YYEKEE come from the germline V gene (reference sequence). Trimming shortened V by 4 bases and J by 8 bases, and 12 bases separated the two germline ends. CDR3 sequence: CASSLQGNGELFF. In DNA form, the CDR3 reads TGTGCCAGCAGCCTGCAGGGGAATGGGGAGCTGTTTTTT.

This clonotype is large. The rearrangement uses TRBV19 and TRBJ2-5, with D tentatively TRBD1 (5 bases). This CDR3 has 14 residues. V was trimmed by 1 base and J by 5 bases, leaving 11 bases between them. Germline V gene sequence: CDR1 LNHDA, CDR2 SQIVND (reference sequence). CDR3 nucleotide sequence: TGTGCCAGTAGTATAGGGCAGGGCGCGGAGACCCAGTACTTC. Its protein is CASSIGQGAETQYF.